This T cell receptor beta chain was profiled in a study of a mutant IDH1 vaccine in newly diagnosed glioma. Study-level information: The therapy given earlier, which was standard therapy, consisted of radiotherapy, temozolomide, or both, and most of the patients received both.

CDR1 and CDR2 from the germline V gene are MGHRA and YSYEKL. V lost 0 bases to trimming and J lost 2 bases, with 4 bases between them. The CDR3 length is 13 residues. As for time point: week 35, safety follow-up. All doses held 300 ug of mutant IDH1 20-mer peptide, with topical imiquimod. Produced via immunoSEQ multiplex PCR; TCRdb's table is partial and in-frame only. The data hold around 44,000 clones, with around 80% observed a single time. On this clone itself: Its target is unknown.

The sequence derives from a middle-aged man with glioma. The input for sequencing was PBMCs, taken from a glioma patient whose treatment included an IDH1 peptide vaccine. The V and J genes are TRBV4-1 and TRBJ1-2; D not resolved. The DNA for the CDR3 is TGCGCCAGCAGCCAAGACGGGAACTATGGCTACACCTTC. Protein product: CASSQDGNYGYTF.